The subject of this entry is one TCR beta chain. What it binds is not known. The entry originates in a study of blood T cells in healthy people across ages. Study-wide results and caveats: Per million T cells, TCR beta diversity dropped roughly linearly as age increased.

Germline V gives CDR1 MNHNY, CDR2 SVGAGI (reference sequence). This CDR3 region has 15 residues. J was trimmed by 4 bases and V by 8 bases; bases with no gene match: 11. Primers used in a second PCR of roughly 6 to 12 cycles were a sample-barcoded 5' primer and a J-beta primer mix. TCRdb reprocessed the 5' RACE reads with MiXCR, giving one entry per CDR3 protein. The profile covers 1.5 million to 2 million distinct CDR3 sequences, with about two fifths appearing a single time and 20% to 25% taken by the ten largest. The sample was blood. The TCR sequence derives from a human donor in good health. The chain recombines TRBV6-6 with TRBJ1-2; 9 nucleotides match TRBD1. The CDR3 bases are TGTGCCAGCTCGAAGGGGGGACAGGGATCCTATGGCTACACCTTC. This encodes CASSKGGQGSYGYTF.